A single sample gave rise to the 31 T cell receptor beta chains below, sequenced in a study of T cell clones after liver transplantation. Sequenced by immunoSEQ multiplex PCR; TCRdb stores in-frame clones only, minus some. The table shows roughly 20,000 clones, with about 94% occurring only once. This sample comprised CD8+ T cells from blood, obtained about 26 months after liver transplant. The origin of the receptors is a human patient who received a liver transplant. Some T cells may possibly be graft donor cells.

This clone was detected a few times. V is TRBV7-6 and J is TRBJ2-3; TRBD2 might be the D (7 bases). Trimming stripped 6 bases from V and 1 base from J, with 17 bases between. The CDR3 loop spans 16 amino acids. Germline V gene sequence: CDR1 SGHVS, CDR2 FNYEAQ. CDR3 in DNA: TGTGCCAGCAGGCGAGTGGCGGGGGCAGGCACAGATACGCAGTATTTT. This gives the protein CASRRVAGAGTDTQYF.

This clone has more than one count but fewer than ten. The CDR3 region is CASSYWQSNQPQHF. The CDR3 bases are TGTGCCAGCAGTTACTGGCAGAGCAATCAGCCCCAGCATTTT. The chain employs TRBV6-6 and TRBJ1-5; D is unclear. V was pared by 1 base and J by 1 base, with 5 bases between. The CDR3 has 14 amino acids. Germline assignment: CDR1 MNHNY and CDR2 SVGAGI (reference sequence).

The gene calls are TRBV5-6 and TRBJ1-2; D remains ambiguous. The length of the CDR3 is 15 residues. Per germline, CDR1 SGHDT and CDR2 YYEEEE. V lost 2 bases and J lost 0, with 11 bases in between. The chain's CDR3 is CASSLPAGPNYGYTF. The DNA for the CDR3 is TGTGCCAGCAGCTTACCGGCAGGTCCTAACTATGGCTACACCTTC.

The gene calls are TRBV11-2 and TRBJ2-7, with a tentative D call TRBD2 (7 bases). Germline values: CDR1 SGHAT, CDR2 FQNNGV. The CDR3 consists of 15 residues. V lost 3 bases, J lost 2 bases, and 14 bases lay in between. The CDR3 bases are TGTGCCAGCAGCTTTGGGGGGGCCGGAGCCTACGAGCAGTACTTC. It is translated as CASSFGGAGAYEQYF.

This chain joins TRBV4-2 and TRBJ2-7; a weak D match, TRBD2 (5 bases). CDR1 LGHNA and CDR2 YNFKEQ come from the germline V gene. The CDR3 consists of 13 residues. V was shortened by 4 bases and J by 3 bases, with 10 bases between the two germline ends. CDR3 loop: CASSLSRGYEQYF. The DNA for the CDR3 is TGTGCCAGCAGCCTCAGTCGGGGCTACGAGCAGTACTTC.

The chain carries TRBV7-8 and TRBJ2-1; D may correspond to TRBD1 or TRBD2 (5 bases each). Trimming removed 1 base at V and 4 bases at J, with 11 bases between. The germline V gene has CDR1 SGHVS and CDR2 FQNEAQ. The CDR3 is 15 residues long. CDR3 residues: CASSLGGQGYNEQFF. The CDR3 DNA reads TGTGCCAGCAGCTTAGGCGGGCAGGGATACAATGAGCAGTTCTTC.

The V call is TRBV9, the J call TRBJ2-2; 8 positions agree with TRBD2. The CDR3 length is 17 residues. Germline CDR1 is SGDLS and CDR2 is YYNGEE. V lost 3 bases, J lost 1 base, and 8 bases stayed unmatched. The CDR3 sequence is CASSAPSAGGNTGELFF. The CDR3 region has the DNA TGTGCCAGCAGCGCTCCCTCGGCGGGGGGGAACACCGGGGAGCTGTTTTTT.

This chain links TRBV6-5 with TRBJ1-1; 9 bases align to TRBD1. The CDR3 is 14 amino acids. Germline V gene sequence: CDR1 MNHEY, CDR2 SVGAGI. V was clipped by 6 bases and J by 6 bases; unmatched bases: 8. The CDR3 region is CASSRDRADPEAFF. The CDR3 DNA is TGTGCCAGCAGCCGGGACAGGGCGGACCCTGAAGCTTTCTTT.

This chain connects TRBV11-3 to TRBJ1-1; D ambiguous. Per germline, CDR1 SGHNT and CDR2 YENEEA. V lost 5 bases and J 1 base, leaving 11 bases between the germline ends. The CDR3 length is 14 residues. The CDR3 DNA reads as TGTGCCAGCAGCCCCTTTACGGGGAACACTGAAGCTTTCTTT. Translation: CASSPFTGNTEAFF.

The V and J genes are TRBV5-5 and TRBJ2-7; D is undetermined. Germline CDR1 is SGHKS and CDR2 is YYEKEE (reference sequence). CDR3 length: 14 residues. The germline V and J ends were trimmed by 4 bases and 2 bases, with 13 bases remaining between them. The CDR3 reads CASSATQTTYEQYF. The CDR3 DNA follows: TGTGCCAGCAGCGCCACCCAGACGACCTACGAGCAGTACTTC. The complete variable domain, with remaining parts taken from reference TRBV5-5 and TRBJ2-7, reads DAGVTQSPTHLIKTRGQQVTLRCSPISGHKSVSWYQQVLGQGPQFIFQYYEKEERGRGNFPDRFSARQFPNYSSELNVNALLLGDSALYLCASSATQTTYEQYFGPGTRLTVT.

The chain employs TRBV4-3 and TRBJ2-2; 8 nucleotides align to TRBD1. V shed 2 bases and J 5 bases; nucleotides not matched to a gene: 4. Germline V gene data show CDR1 as LGHNA and CDR2 as YSLEER. The CDR3 is 15 amino acids. CDR3 amino acids: CASSQPGGNTGELFF. As DNA, the CDR3 is TGCGCCAGCAGCCAACCAGGGGGCAATACCGGGGAGCTGTTTTTT.

The chain uses TRBV19 and TRBJ2-7; D not resolved. Per the germline V gene, CDR1 is LNHDA and CDR2 is SQIVND (reference sequence). CDR3 length: 13 residues. V lost 3 bases, J lost 6 bases, and 12 bases lay in between. The CDR3 spells CASSMWPVGEQYF. The DNA of the CDR3 is TGTGCCAGTAGTATGTGGCCGGTAGGCGAGCAGTACTTC.

This clone was seen only once. The chain carries TRBV6-5 and TRBJ1-2; D is undetermined. Germline V CDR1 and CDR2: MNHEY, SVGAGI. V was cut by 3 bases and J by 2 bases, with 7 bases left in between. The CDR3 is 13 residues long. CDR3 loop: CASSYHGNYGYTF. The CDR3 DNA sequence: TGTGCCAGCAGTTATCACGGAAACTATGGCTACACCTTC.

The rearrangement links TRBV9 to TRBJ2-2, with a possible D match to TRBD2 (6 bases). Germline CDR1 reads SGDLS; CDR2 reads YYNGEE. This CDR3 is 16 amino acids long. V lost 0 bases and J 2 bases, leaving 11 bases between the germline ends. CDR3: CASSVARDSNTGELFF. As DNA, the CDR3 is TGTGCCAGCAGCGTAGCTCGGGACTCAAACACCGGGGAGCTGTTTTTT.

This chain links TRBV6-5 with TRBJ2-5; 7 positions agree with TRBD2. The CDR3 spans 15 residues. Per the germline V gene, CDR1 is MNHEY and CDR2 is SVGAGI. Germline trimming cut 6 bases from V and 4 bases from J; bases unmatched to any gene: 11. The CDR3 sequence: CASSDGDYEGETQYF. The CDR3 DNA reads TGTGCCAGCAGCGACGGGGACTACGAGGGAGAGACCCAGTACTTC.

V usage is TRBV7-9 and J usage is TRBJ2-7; 9 bases agree with TRBD2. The V gene end was trimmed by 4 bases and the J gene end by 0 bases; junction bases not matched to a gene: 10. Germline V lookup: CDR1 SEHNR, CDR2 FQNEAQ (reference sequence). The length of the CDR3 is 17 residues. The DNA of the CDR3 is TGTGCCAGCAGCTCGCTAGCGGGGAGCCGCCTCTCCTACGAGCAGTACTTC. Its translation is CASSSLAGSRLSYEQYF.

The J gene is TRBJ2-4, the V gene TRBV9; D not resolved. Between the trimmed V and J ends, which lost 3 bases and 0 bases, there was a span of 10 bases. The V gene's germline CDR1 is SGDLS and CDR2 YYNGEE. This CDR3 comprises 15 residues. DNA of the CDR3: TGTGCCAGCAGCGAAGGGCCTATAGCCAAAAACATTCAGTACTTC. Encoded protein: CASSEGPIAKNIQYF.

The chain uses TRBV4-2 and TRBJ2-7; either TRBD1 or TRBD2 may supply D (5 bases each). Trimming stripped 1 base from V and 3 bases from J, with 10 bases between. CDR3 length: 14 amino acids. Germline V gene data show CDR1 as LGHNA and CDR2 as YNFKEQ. In nucleotides, the CDR3 is TGTGCCAGCAGCCAAGGTGGGACGGGCTACGAGCAGTACTTC. Translated, it gives CASSQGGTGYEQYF.

The gene calls are TRBV7-9 and TRBJ2-7; 12 bases fit TRBD1. Germline trimming cut 6 bases from V and 9 bases from J; bases unmatched to any gene: 12. The CDR3 is 15 residues long. CDR1 and CDR2 (germline): SEHNR, FQNEAQ (reference sequence). CDR3 sequence reads: CASSLPGQGAGTQYF. CDR3 sequence (DNA): TGTGCCAGCAGTTTACCGGGACAGGGGGCCGGCACGCAGTACTTC.

This rearrangement joins TRBV28 to TRBJ1-1; D may be TRBD1 (6 bases). Germline assignment: CDR1 MDHEN and CDR2 SYDVKM. V shed 6 bases and J shed 1 base, with 18 bases lying between them. The CDR3 is made up of 16 amino acids. The CDR3 sequence is CASSLIGDTANTEAFF. The CDR3 bases are TGTGCCAGCAGCCTAATCGGGGACACAGCGAACACTGAAGCTTTCTTT.

This clone is a singleton in its sample. The V and J genes are TRBV5-4 and TRBJ2-7; the match to TRBD1 covers 7 bases. CDR1 SGHNT and CDR2 YYREEE come from the germline V gene (reference sequence). The trim removed 3 bases at V and 7 bases at J, leaving 7 bases unmatched. The CDR3 has 13 amino acids. This CDR3 is CASSSGTVGEQYF. DNA for the CDR3: TGTGCCAGCAGCTCGGGGACAGTCGGGGAGCAGTACTTC.

The CDR3 here is CASSAQGAGNIQYF. The CDR3, as DNA: TGTGCCAGCAGCGCCCAGGGTGCGGGAAACATTCAGTACTTC. The gene calls are TRBV7-9 and TRBJ2-4; D possibly matches TRBD1 or TRBD2 (5 bases each). The CDR3 covers 14 residues. Germline assignment: CDR1 SEHNR and CDR2 FQNEAQ (reference sequence). The V gene lost 5 bases and the J gene lost 6 bases, with 14 bases spanning the gap.

V and J are TRBV7-8 and TRBJ1-1; D is uncertain. Between the trimmed V and J ends, which lost 5 bases and 6 bases, there was a span of 7 bases. CDR1 SGHVS and CDR2 FQNEAQ come from the germline V gene. CDR3 length: 11 residues. As DNA, the CDR3 is TGTGCCAGCAGCCCATTAGCTGAAGCTTTCTTT. This gives the protein CASSPLAEAFF.

The chain combines TRBV14 with TRBJ2-7, with D maybe TRBD1 (7 bases). V was shortened by 4 bases and J by 1 base, with 14 bases between the two germline ends. Per germline, CDR1 SGHDN and CDR2 FVKESK. This CDR3 comprises 15 residues. This CDR3 is CASSLRTGLSYEQYF. The CDR3 DNA reads as TGTGCCAGCAGCCTGAGGACAGGACTATCCTACGAGCAGTACTTC.

This clone was observed a handful of times. The rearrangement uses TRBV27 and TRBJ2-7; D assignment may be TRBD1 or TRBD2 (5 bases each). The CDR3 is 15 amino acids. CDR1 is MNHEY, CDR2 SMNVEV, per germline (reference sequence). The V end lost 6 bases, the J end lost 3 bases, and 18 bases lay between the germline ends. CDR3 in amino acids: CASSRGVGAIYEQYF. The DNA of the CDR3 is TGTGCCAGCAGCCGGGGAGTAGGGGCCATCTACGAGCAGTACTTC.

V usage is TRBV7-8 and J usage is TRBJ1-2; D is ambiguous. With 2 bases removed from V and 3 bases from J, the gap between germline ends came to 7 bases. CDR1 and CDR2 from the germline V gene are SGHVS and FQNEAQ. This CDR3 comprises 13 residues. DNA of the CDR3: TGTGCCAGCAGCTTACCCAGCCACTATGGCTACACCTTC. It translates to CASSLPSHYGYTF.

The rearrangement joins TRBV11-2 to TRBJ2-3, with 7 bases that match TRBD2. The CDR3 is made up of 17 amino acids. Trimming cost V 1 base and J 3 bases; bases outside gene matches: 10. Germline V gene lookup returns CDR1 SGHAT and CDR2 FQNNGV. The CDR3 is CASSLGFVGGHTDTQYF. DNA for the CDR3: TGTGCCAGCAGCTTAGGCTTTGTGGGAGGGCATACAGATACGCAGTATTTT. The full variable domain, its missing parts supplied by reference TRBV11-2 and TRBJ2-3, is EAGVAQSPRYKIIEKRQSVAFWCNPISGHATLYWYQQILGQGPKLLIQFQNNGVVDDSQLPKDRFSAERLKGVDSTLKIQPAKLEDSAVYLCASSLGFVGGHTDTQYFGPGTRLTVL.

This clone was seen only once. The chain joins TRBV9 to TRBJ1-1, with D tentatively TRBD1 (5 bases). V was pared by 3 bases and J by 1 base, with 10 bases between. This CDR3 contains 14 residues. In germline, CDR1 is SGDLS, CDR2 YYNGEE. The CDR3 loop is CASSEEGTNTEAFF. The CDR3 coding sequence is TGTGCCAGCAGCGAGGAGGGGACGAACACTGAAGCTTTCTTT. Full variable domain (rest looked up from reference TRBV9 and TRBJ1-1): DSGVTQTPKHLITATGQRVTLRCSPRSGDLSVYWYQQSLDQGLQFLIQYYNGEERAKGNILERFSAQQFPDLHSELNLSSLELGDSALYFCASSEEGTNTEAFFGQGTRLTVV.

This clone has a handful of counts. The chain is built from TRBV7-9 and TRBJ2-3, with a tentative D call TRBD2 (5 bases). The ends were cut back, 5 bases at V and 3 bases at J, with 18 bases in the middle. The V gene's germline CDR1 is SEHNR and CDR2 FQNEAQ (reference sequence). The CDR3 is made up of 16 amino acids. The CDR3 reads CASSPRAGSETDTQYF. Written as DNA, the CDR3 is TGTGCCAGCAGCCCGCGAGCAGGTAGCGAGACAGATACGCAGTATTTT.

The V gene is TRBV9, the J gene TRBJ1-4; the D gene is possibly TRBD1 (6 bases). The CDR3 loop spans 15 amino acids. Germline V gene data show CDR1 as SGDLS and CDR2 as YYNGEE. V was trimmed by 3 bases and J by 6 bases, leaving 15 bases between them. The CDR3 DNA is TGTGCCAGCAGCGCGAAGGGGGTTAGAGATGAAAAACTGTTTTTT. Its translation: CASSAKGVRDEKLFF.

This chain uses TRBV7-8 with TRBJ2-1; D gene unclear. Germline V CDR1 and CDR2: SGHVS, FQNEAQ. This CDR3 is 15 amino acids long. The ends were cut back, 7 bases at V and 7 bases at J, with 20 bases in the middle. The CDR3 is CASTPGRLIGNEQFF. The DNA of the CDR3 is TGTGCCAGCACCCCCGGTCGGCTAATCGGGAATGAGCAGTTCTTC.